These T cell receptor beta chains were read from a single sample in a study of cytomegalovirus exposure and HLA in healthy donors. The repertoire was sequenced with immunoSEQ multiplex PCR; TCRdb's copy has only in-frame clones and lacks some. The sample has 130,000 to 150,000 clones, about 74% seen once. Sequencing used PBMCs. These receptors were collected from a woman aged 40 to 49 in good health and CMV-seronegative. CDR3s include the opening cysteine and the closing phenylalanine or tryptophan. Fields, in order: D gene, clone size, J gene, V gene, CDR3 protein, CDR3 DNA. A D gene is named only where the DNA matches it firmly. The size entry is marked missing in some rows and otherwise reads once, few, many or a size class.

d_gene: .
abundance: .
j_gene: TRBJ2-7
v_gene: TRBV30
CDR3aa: CAWSVLDSPYEQYF
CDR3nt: TGTGCCTGGAGTGTACTTGACAGCCCCTACGAGCAGTACTTC

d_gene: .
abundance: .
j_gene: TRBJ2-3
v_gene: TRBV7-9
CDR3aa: CASSFDLAESDTQYF
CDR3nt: TGTGCCAGCAGCTTTGACCTAGCAGAATCAGATACGCAGTATTTT

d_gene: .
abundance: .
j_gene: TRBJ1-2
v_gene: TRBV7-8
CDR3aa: CASSLQEHGYTF
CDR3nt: TGTGCCAGCAGCTTACAGGAACATGGCTACACCTTC

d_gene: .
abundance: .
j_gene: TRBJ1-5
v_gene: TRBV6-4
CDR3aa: CASSATGQANQPQHF
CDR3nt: TGTGCCAGCAGTGCTACAGGCCAGGCGAATCAGCCCCAGCATTTT

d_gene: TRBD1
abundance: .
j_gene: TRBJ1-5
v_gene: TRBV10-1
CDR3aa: CASRGDRVLQPQHF
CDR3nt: TGCGCCAGCAGAGGAGACAGGGTTCTTCAGCCCCAGCATTTT

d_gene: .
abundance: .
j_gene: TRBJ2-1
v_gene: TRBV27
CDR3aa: CASRIRDEQFF
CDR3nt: TGTGCCAGCAGGATACGGGATGAGCAGTTCTTC

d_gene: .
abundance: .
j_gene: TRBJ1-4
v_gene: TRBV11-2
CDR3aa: CASSFSQHSTNEKLFF
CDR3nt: TGTGCCAGCAGCTTTTCCCAACATTCAACTAATGAAAAACTGTTTTTT

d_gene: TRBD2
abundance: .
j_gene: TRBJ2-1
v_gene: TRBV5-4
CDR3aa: CASSTGGGGLYNEQFF
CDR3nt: TGTGCCAGCAGCACCGGTGGGGGGGGACTATACAATGAGCAGTTCTTC

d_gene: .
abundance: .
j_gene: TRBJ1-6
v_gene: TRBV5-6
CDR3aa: CASSLGANSPLHF
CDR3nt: TGTGCCAGCAGCTTGGGAGCTAATTCACCCCTCCACTTT

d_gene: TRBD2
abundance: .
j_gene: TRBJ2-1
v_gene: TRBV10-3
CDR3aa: CAISDLAGGYNEQFF
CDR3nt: TGTGCCATCAGTGATCTAGCGGGGGGTTACAATGAGCAGTTCTTC

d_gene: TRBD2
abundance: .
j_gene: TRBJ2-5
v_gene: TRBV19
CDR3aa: CASSGSSGYQETQYF
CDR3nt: TGTGCCAGTAGTGGGTCTAGCGGGTACCAAGAGACCCAGTACTTC

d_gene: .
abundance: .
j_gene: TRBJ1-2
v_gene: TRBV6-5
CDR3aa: CASSYSGRGNYGYTF
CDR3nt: TGTGCCAGCAGTTACTCGGGCAGGGGAAACTATGGCTACACCTTC

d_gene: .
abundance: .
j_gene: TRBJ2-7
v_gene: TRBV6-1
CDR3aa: CASRRVFYYEQYF
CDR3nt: TGTGCCAGCAGGCGGGTCTTTTACTACGAGCAGTACTTC

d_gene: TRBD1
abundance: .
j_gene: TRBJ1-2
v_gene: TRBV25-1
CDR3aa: CASSSPGQLYGYTF
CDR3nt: TGTGCCAGCAGTTCCCCGGGACAGCTCTATGGCTACACCTTC

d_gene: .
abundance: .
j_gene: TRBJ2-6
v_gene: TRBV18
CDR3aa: CASSPRGSSGANVLTF
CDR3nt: TGTGCCAGCTCACCACGTGGGAGCTCTGGGGCCAACGTCCTGACTTTC

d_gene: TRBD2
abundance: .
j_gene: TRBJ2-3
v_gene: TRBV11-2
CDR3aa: CASRAGTSETDTQYF
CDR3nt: TGTGCCAGCAGAGCCGGGACTAGCGAGACAGATACGCAGTATTTT

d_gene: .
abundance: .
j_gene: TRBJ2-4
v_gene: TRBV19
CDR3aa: CASSIGALAKNIQYF
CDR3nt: TGTGCCAGTAGTATAGGCGCTCTAGCCAAAAACATTCAGTACTTC

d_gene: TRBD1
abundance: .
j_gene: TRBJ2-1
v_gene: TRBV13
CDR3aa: CASSWGQGWEEQFF
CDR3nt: TGTGCCAGCAGCTGGGGACAGGGGTGGGAGGAGCAGTTCTTC

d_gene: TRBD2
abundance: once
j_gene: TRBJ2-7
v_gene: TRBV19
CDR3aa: CASSIAGLVEQYF
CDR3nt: TGTGCCAGTAGTATAGCGGGACTAGTCGAGCAGTACTTC

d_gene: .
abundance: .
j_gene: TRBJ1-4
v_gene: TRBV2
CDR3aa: CASSRSSTFEKLFF
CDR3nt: TGTGCCAGCAGTCGGTCCTCGACTTTTGAAAAACTGTTTTTT

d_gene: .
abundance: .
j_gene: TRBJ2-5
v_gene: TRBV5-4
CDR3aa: CASSLSGEQYF
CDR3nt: TGTGCCAGCAGCTTGTCGGGTGAGCAGTACTTC

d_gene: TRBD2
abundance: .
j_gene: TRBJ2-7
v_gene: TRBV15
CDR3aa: CATSPRAGGLYEQYF
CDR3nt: TGTGCCACCAGCCCGAGGGCGGGGGGGCTCTACGAGCAGTACTTC

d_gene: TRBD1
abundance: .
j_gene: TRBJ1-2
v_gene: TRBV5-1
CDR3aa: CASSLGGQGYYGYTF
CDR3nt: TGCGCCAGCAGCTTGGGGGGACAGGGCTACTATGGCTACACCTTC

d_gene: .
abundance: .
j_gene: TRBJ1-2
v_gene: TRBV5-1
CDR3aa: CASSLVAGSYGYTF
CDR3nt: TGCGCCAGCAGCTTGGTGGCAGGCAGCTATGGCTACACCTTC

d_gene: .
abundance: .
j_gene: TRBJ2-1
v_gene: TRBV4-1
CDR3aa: CASSQDRLETSNEQFF
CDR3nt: TGCGCCAGCAGCCAAGATAGACTCGAGACTAGCAATGAGCAGTTCTTC

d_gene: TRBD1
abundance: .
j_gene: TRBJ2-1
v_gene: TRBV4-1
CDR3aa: CASSQEFGTDYNEQFF
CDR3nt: TGCGCCAGCAGCCAAGAATTCGGGACAGATTACAATGAGCAGTTCTTC

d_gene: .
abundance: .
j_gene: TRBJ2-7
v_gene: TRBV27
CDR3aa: CASSSPGYEQYF
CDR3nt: TGTGCCAGCAGTTCGCCGGGCTACGAGCAGTACTTC

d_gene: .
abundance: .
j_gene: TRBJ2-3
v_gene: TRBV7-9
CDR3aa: CASRSGSGRGTDTQYF
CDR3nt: TGTGCCAGCAGGTCCGGTAGTGGCAGGGGCACAGATACGCAGTATTTT

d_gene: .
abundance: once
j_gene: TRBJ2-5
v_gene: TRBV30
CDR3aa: CALEPGVGGQYF
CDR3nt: TGTGCCTTGGAACCGGGGGTGGGGGGCCAGTACTTC

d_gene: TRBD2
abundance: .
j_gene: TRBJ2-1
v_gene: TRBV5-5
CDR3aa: CASSLTPSGGGRNEQFF
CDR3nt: TGTGCCAGCAGCTTGACCCCAAGCGGGGGTGGTAGGAATGAGCAGTTCTTC

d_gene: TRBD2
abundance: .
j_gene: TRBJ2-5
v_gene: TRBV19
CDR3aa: CASSIVGTSAQETQYF
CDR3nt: TGTGCCAGTAGTATTGTTGGGACTAGCGCACAAGAGACCCAGTACTTC

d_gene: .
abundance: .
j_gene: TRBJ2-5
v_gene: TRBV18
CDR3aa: CASSQGLEETQYF
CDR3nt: TGTGCCAGCTCACAGGGGCTCGAAGAGACCCAGTACTTC

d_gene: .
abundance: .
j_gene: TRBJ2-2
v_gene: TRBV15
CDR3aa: CATSRAGLDTGELFF
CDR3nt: TGTGCCACCAGCAGAGCAGGGTTGGACACCGGGGAGCTGTTTTTT

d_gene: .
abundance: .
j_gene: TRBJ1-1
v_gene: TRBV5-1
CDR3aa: CASSSGTSSGGNTEAFF
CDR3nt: TGCGCCAGCAGCTCCGGGACAAGCAGCGGGGGGAACACTGAAGCTTTCTTT

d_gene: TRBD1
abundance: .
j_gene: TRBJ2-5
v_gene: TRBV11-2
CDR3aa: CASSRGQGALRETQYF
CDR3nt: TGTGCCAGCAGCCGTGGACAGGGGGCGCTTAGAGAGACCCAGTACTTC

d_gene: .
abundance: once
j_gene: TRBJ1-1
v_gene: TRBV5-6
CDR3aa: CASSLRGGNTEAFF
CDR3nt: TGTGCCAGCAGCTTGAGGGGGGGGAACACTGAAGCTTTCTTT

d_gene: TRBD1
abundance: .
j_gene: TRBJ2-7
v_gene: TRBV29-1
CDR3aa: CSGIAGGRYEQYF
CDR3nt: TGCAGCGGGATCGCAGGGGGCAGGTACGAGCAGTACTTC

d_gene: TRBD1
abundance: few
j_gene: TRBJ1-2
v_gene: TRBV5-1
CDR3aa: CASSLETGDGYTF
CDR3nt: TGCGCCAGCAGCTTGGAGACAGGGGACGGCTACACCTTC

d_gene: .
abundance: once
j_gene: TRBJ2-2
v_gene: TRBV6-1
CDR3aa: CASSEGTADTGELFF
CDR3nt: TGTGCCAGCAGTGAAGGGACAGCGGACACCGGGGAGCTGTTTTTT

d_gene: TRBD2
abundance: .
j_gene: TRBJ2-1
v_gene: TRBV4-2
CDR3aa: CASSQDLAGGYNEQFF
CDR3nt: TGTGCCAGCAGCCAAGATCTAGCGGGAGGCTACAATGAGCAGTTCTTC

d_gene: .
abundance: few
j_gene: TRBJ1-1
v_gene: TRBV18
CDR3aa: CASSPAQAATEAFF
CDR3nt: TGTGCCAGCTCACCGGCACAGGCGGCCACTGAAGCTTTCTTT

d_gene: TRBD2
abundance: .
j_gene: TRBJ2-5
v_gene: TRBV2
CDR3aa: CASLWASGGQETQYF
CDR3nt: TGTGCCAGCTTGTGGGCTAGCGGGGGACAAGAGACCCAGTACTTC

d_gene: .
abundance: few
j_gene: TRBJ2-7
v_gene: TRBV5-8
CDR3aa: CASSPVRGQYF
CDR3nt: TGTGCCAGCAGCCCCGTTAGAGGGCAGTACTTC

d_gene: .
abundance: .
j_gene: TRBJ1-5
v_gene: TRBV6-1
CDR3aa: CASSVTLGTAKNQPQHF
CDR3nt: TGTGCCAGCAGTGTGACCCTCGGGACTGCTAAAAATCAGCCCCAGCATTTT

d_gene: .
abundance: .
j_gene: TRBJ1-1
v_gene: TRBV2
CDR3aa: CASSPSSGNSHRVNTEAFF
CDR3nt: TGTGCCAGCAGTCCCTCCTCGGGTAACTCCCACAGGGTGAACACTGAAGCTTTCTTT

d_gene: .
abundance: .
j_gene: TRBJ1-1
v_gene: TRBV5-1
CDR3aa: CASSPQGRSEAFF
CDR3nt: TGCGCCAGCTCGCCCCAGGGTAGGTCTGAAGCTTTCTTT